The T cell receptor beta chain described here comes from a study of CXCR3-negative and CXCR3-positive naive CD8 T cells. About this clonotype itself: Its antigen is not known.

Points from the study as a whole: Partial loss of CXCR3 expression followed cryopreservation; most assays used fresh PBMCs.

UMI labels and 5' RACE were used to prepare the TRB cDNA libraries. Reprocessing the 5' RACE reads, TCRdb reports a single entry for every CDR3 protein and omits DNA. The sample has about 80,000 distinct CDR3 sequences. CDR1 is SGHTA, CDR2 FQGNSA, per germline. The CDR3 is made up of 18 amino acids. The specimen was naive CXCR3- CD8+ T cells from blood. Subset in this sample: CD45RO-CCR7+CD27+CD95- naive CD8+ T cells lacking CXCR3 (TNR3-). The chain carries TRBV7-2 and TRBJ2-7; the TCRdb call, TRBD2, lacks DNA for checking. This receptor was identified in a human donor in good health. Some clones in this sample may be carry-over from other donors' samples. CDR3 residues: CASSSPEAASGGAFEQYF.